The rows below give T cell receptor beta chains drawn from one sample of a study of cytomegalovirus exposure and HLA in healthy donors. Profiled with immunoSEQ multiplex PCR; TCRdb holds only in-frame clones, not every one. The sample lists under 250,000 clones; around 80% were seen once. Material for sequencing was PBMCs. The receptor set was obtained from a woman aged 25 to 39 in good health and CMV-seronegative. Both conserved end residues are part of each CDR3. The order of the fields is V gene, J gene, D gene, clone size, CDR3 protein. A D gene is named only where the DNA matches it firmly. Not every row has a clone size; where given, it reads once, few, many or a size class.

TRBV7-2	TRBJ2-3	TRBD2	NA	CASSPTASGGTDTQYF
TRBV7-3	TRBJ1-5	NA	NA	CASSSPDRGGNQPQHF
TRBV7-9	TRBJ1-2	NA	NA	CASSFLGEGLYGYTF
TRBV25-1	TRBJ2-7	TRBD1	NA	CASSRTGLYEQYF
TRBV7-9	TRBJ2-1	TRBD1	NA	CASSVTGYEQFF
TRBV5-1	TRBJ2-7	TRBD2	NA	CASSLASERGLYEQYF
TRBV6-5	TRBJ1-5	TRBD1	NA	CASSRQGNNQPQHF
TRBV4-1	TRBJ1-5	NA	NA	CASSEHAGSNQPQHF
TRBV9	TRBJ2-7	TRBD1	NA	CASSPQQGADEQYF
TRBV5-1	TRBJ2-7	NA	NA	CASSLRDFSSYEQYF
TRBV29-1	TRBJ2-3	TRBD2	NA	CSTPGLAGLSDTQYF
TRBV18	TRBJ2-7	NA	NA	CASSPEGRSSYEQYF
TRBV9	TRBJ1-1	TRBD1	once	CASSDRGLNTEAFF
TRBV5-1	TRBJ1-6	TRBD1	once	CASSPGTASSYPLHF
TRBV11-1	TRBJ2-6	TRBD1	NA	CASSRGQGSGANVLTF
TRBV30	TRBJ2-5	NA	NA	CAWRRGYRRFGETQYF